These 32 T cell receptor beta chains share one sample of origin, sequenced in a study of shared clonotypes between healthy human individuals. TCRdb keeps only in-frame clones here, not all; method: immunoSEQ multiplex PCR. The table shows over 2,000,000 clones, with 80% to 95% occurring only once. Only CD45RO-negative cells positively selected for CCR7 counted as naive CD8 cells, so terminally differentiated effector memory CD45RA+ cells were excluded. The source material was naive CD8+ T cells from PBMCs. These receptors came from a man aged 18 to 35 in good health. Some clones in this sample may be carry-over from other donors' samples.

This clone was detected only once. V usage is TRBV29-1 and J usage is TRBJ2-1, with D tentatively TRBD1 (6 bases). The CDR3 length is 17 residues. V was shortened by 7 bases and J by 2 bases, with 24 bases between the two germline ends. Germline V gene data show CDR1 as SQVTM and CDR2 as ANQGSEA. CDR3 sequence reads: CSAVGKISGEPYNEQFF. Written as DNA, the CDR3 is TGCAGCGCTGTGGGGAAGATTTCAGGGGAGCCCTACAATGAGCAGTTCTTC.

The rearrangement links TRBV28 to TRBJ2-7; D uncertain. The CDR3 is 13 amino acids. CDR1 MDHEN and CDR2 SYDVKM come from the germline V gene. Trimming pared 6 bases from V and 3 bases from J, leaving 12 bases between. The CDR3 protein is CASSPQTDYEQYF. CDR3 bases: TGTGCCAGCAGCCCACAGACCGACTACGAGCAGTACTTC.

The chain employs TRBV29-1 and TRBJ1-6, with 7 bases matching TRBD1. V lost 2 bases to trimming and J lost 10 bases; unmatched junction nucleotides: 8. This CDR3 spans 14 amino acids. CDR1 and CDR2 (germline): SQVTM, ANQGSEA. The CDR3 DNA follows: TGCAGCGTTGAAACGGAGGGGGCAGGATCACCCCTCCACTTT. It translates to CSVETEGAGSPLHF.

The V gene is TRBV9, the J gene TRBJ1-4, with TRBD1 matching 9 bases. The ends lost 3 bases at V and 8 bases at J; junction bases unmatched: 8. Per germline, CDR1 SGDLS and CDR2 YYNGEE. The CDR3 loop spans 15 amino acids. CDR3 bases: TGTGCCAGCAGCGCAATACAGGGGGCAGGGGAAAAACTGTTTTTT. Its protein is CASSAIQGAGEKLFF.

The gene calls are TRBV9 and TRBJ1-1; D remains unclear. The CDR3 is made up of 13 amino acids. Trimming pared 4 bases from V and 4 bases from J, leaving 11 bases between. Germline loops: CDR1 SGDLS, CDR2 YYNGEE. The CDR3 loop is CASSPAPGTEAFF. CDR3 nucleotides: TGTGCCAGCAGCCCCGCTCCCGGCACTGAAGCTTTCTTT.

This chain links TRBV2 with TRBJ1-2; tentatively, D is TRBD1 (5 bases). Trimming shortened V by 8 bases and J by 2 bases, and 18 bases separated the two germline ends. The germline gives CDR1 SNHLY, CDR2 FYNNEI. The CDR3 is made up of 15 amino acids. This chain's CDR3 is CASGSRTDSNYGYTF. DNA for the CDR3: TGTGCCAGCGGCTCCCGCACTGACAGCAACTATGGCTACACCTTC. Full variable domain (missing parts from reference TRBV2 and TRBJ1-2): EPEVTQTPSHQVTQMGQEVILRCVPISNHLYFYWYRQILGQKVEFLVSFYNNEISEKSEIFDDQFSVERPDGSNFTLKIRSTKLEDSAMYFCASGSRTDSNYGYTFGSGTRLTVV.

The chain carries TRBV27 and TRBJ1-2, with D possibly being TRBD1 (5 bases). With 4 bases removed from V and 2 bases from J, the gap between germline ends came to 8 bases. The germline V gene has CDR1 MNHEY and CDR2 SMNVEV (reference sequence). The CDR3 covers 13 residues. The CDR3 loop is CASSSWGNYGYTF. In nucleotides, the CDR3 is TGTGCCAGCAGTTCTTGGGGGAACTATGGCTACACCTTC.

The rearrangement joins TRBV14 to TRBJ2-7; a possible D gene is TRBD1 (5 bases). V lost 0 bases and J 2 bases, leaving 14 bases between the germline ends. The CDR3 is made up of 16 amino acids. Germline CDR1 and CDR2: SGHDN and FVKESK. CDR3 sequence: CASSQESGFDPYEQYF. Written as DNA, the CDR3 is TGTGCCAGCAGCCAAGAATCAGGGTTCGATCCCTACGAGCAGTACTTC. The whole variable domain, remainder taken from reference TRBV14 and TRBJ2-7, is EAGVTQFPSHSVIEKGQTVTLRCDPISGHDNLYWYRRVMGKEIKFLLHFVKESKQDESGMPNNRFLAERTGGTYSTLKVQPAELEDSGVYFCASSQESGFDPYEQYFGPGTRLTVT.

The rearrangement links TRBV6-5 to TRBJ1-1; D perhaps matches TRBD1 (5 bases). CDR3 size: 15 residues. Germline V CDR1 and CDR2: MNHEY, SVGAGI. V lost 0 bases and J 3 bases, leaving 11 bases between the germline ends. The CDR3 sequence: CASSYSEGRDTEAFF. The CDR3 region has the DNA TGTGCCAGCAGTTACTCGGAGGGGCGGGACACTGAAGCTTTCTTT.

The rearrangement uses TRBV10-2 and TRBJ2-7, with TRBD2 matching over 8 bases. The length of the CDR3 is 14 residues. V trimming: 8 bases; J trimming: 4 bases; junction bases outside the gene matches: 10. CDR1 is WSHSY, CDR2 SAAADI, per germline. CDR3 loop: CASSPEAGVYEQYF. In DNA form, the CDR3 reads TGCGCCAGCTCGCCGGAAGCGGGAGTGTACGAGCAGTACTTC.

This chain connects TRBV6-1 to TRBJ1-2; D is uncertain. CDR1 MNHNS and CDR2 SASEGT come from the germline V gene. The V and J ends lost 6 bases and 1 base respectively, with 12 bases between them. This CDR3 contains 14 residues. The CDR3 protein is CASSVVGLNYGYTF. The DNA for the CDR3 is TGTGCCAGCAGCGTAGTCGGCCTTAACTATGGCTACACCTTC.

The chain couples TRBV27 to TRBJ2-1; TRBD1 matches at 10 bases. The CDR3 is 14 residues long. V was clipped by 4 bases and J by 7 bases; unmatched bases: 4. The V gene's germline CDR1 is MNHEY and CDR2 SMNVEV (reference sequence). The CDR3 DNA is TGTGCCAGCAGTTCCCCGGACAGGGGGAATGAGCAGTTCTTC. Protein sequence: CASSSPDRGNEQFF.

This rearrangement joins TRBV5-1 to TRBJ1-1; D is ambiguous. V was shortened by 4 bases and J by 1 base, with 11 bases between the two germline ends. The CDR3 has 14 residues. Germline-derived CDR1 and CDR2 are SGHRS and YFSETQ. CDR3 protein: CASSALNRNTEAFF. In nucleotides, the CDR3 is TGCGCCAGCAGCGCCCTAAACAGGAACACTGAAGCTTTCTTT.

This chain links TRBV28 with TRBJ1-5; perhaps TRBD1 as D (6 bases). Deletions cut 5 bases from V and 1 base from J, with 15 bases between. Germline V CDR1 and CDR2: MDHEN, SYDVKM. This CDR3 has 16 residues. The CDR3 protein is CASSGVQGWSNQPQHF. In nucleotides, the CDR3 is TGTGCCAGCAGTGGCGTGCAGGGGTGGAGCAATCAGCCCCAGCATTTT.

The CDR3 DNA sequence: TGTGCCAGCAGCTCCCCTGGTGTAGGCTCCTACAATGAGCAGTTCTTC. It codes for CASSSPGVGSYNEQFF. This chain connects TRBV7-9 to TRBJ2-1, with D unclear. The CDR3 length is 16 residues. Germline-derived CDR1 and CDR2 are SEHNR and FQNEAQ (reference sequence). Trimming left V 4 bases short and J 0 bases short, with 13 bases between.

The genes are TRBV28 and TRBJ2-7, with 10 bases fitting TRBD1. Germline trimming cut 5 bases from V and 2 bases from J; bases unmatched to any gene: 9. CDR3 size: 16 residues. Germline-derived CDR1 and CDR2 are MDHEN and SYDVKM. For the CDR3, the DNA is TGTGCCAGCAGTGGACAGGGGGAATTAAGGGCCTACGAGCAGTACTTC. This codes for CASSGQGELRAYEQYF.

The J gene is TRBJ2-3, the V gene TRBV7-2; D could derive from TRBD1 or TRBD2 (5 bases each). The CDR3 loop spans 14 amino acids. CDR1 and CDR2 from the germline V gene are SGHTA and FQGNSA. V dropped 3 bases and J dropped 4 bases, with 11 bases sitting between them. Here the CDR3 reads CASSLGVLADTQYF. The CDR3, as DNA: TGTGCCAGCAGCTTGGGGGTGTTGGCAGATACGCAGTATTTT.

The CDR3 spells CASSLAGPGRNEKLFF. CDR3 in DNA: TGTGCCAGCAGCTTAGCTGGCCCAGGACGTAATGAAAAACTGTTTTTT. The chain is built from TRBV7-8 and TRBJ1-4, with D hard to call. The length of the CDR3 is 16 residues. The V end lost 0 bases, the J end lost 4 bases, and 12 bases lay between the germline ends. Germline V gene lookup returns CDR1 SGHVS and CDR2 FQNEAQ.

The chain links TRBV27 to TRBJ1-3; 8 nucleotides match TRBD1. The CDR3 loop spans 13 amino acids. Per germline, CDR1 MNHEY and CDR2 SMNVEV (reference sequence). V lost 8 bases, J lost 3 bases, and 3 bases stayed unmatched. CDR3: CASRTGNGNTIYF. The CDR3 DNA reads TGTGCCAGCCGGACAGGGAATGGAAACACCATATATTTT.

J is TRBJ2-7 and V is TRBV27; D call uncertain. The CDR3 length is 16 residues. The V end lost 5 bases, the J end lost 4 bases, and 21 bases lay between the germline ends. Germline CDR1 is MNHEY and CDR2 is SMNVEV (reference sequence). CDR3 coding DNA: TGTGCCAGCAGTCCCCCTACGGTTCTGCAAACATACGAGCAGTACTTC. The encoded protein is CASSPPTVLQTYEQYF.

The chain employs TRBV27 and TRBJ1-2; D not resolved. The CDR3 runs 14 residues. CDR1 is MNHEY, CDR2 SMNVEV, per germline (reference sequence). The V end lost 3 bases, the J end lost 0 bases, and 8 bases lay between the germline ends. The CDR3 spells CASSLTQANYGYTF. CDR3 coding DNA: TGTGCCAGCAGTTTGACACAAGCTAACTATGGCTACACCTTC.

The rearrangement joins TRBV7-9 to TRBJ2-5; no clear D gene. Germline values: CDR1 SEHNR, CDR2 FQNEAQ (reference sequence). V was pared by 5 bases and J by 0 bases, with 25 bases between. The CDR3 loop spans 19 amino acids. This CDR3 is CASSPSISGVGSNQETQYF. The CDR3 DNA is TGTGCCAGCAGCCCATCCATCTCGGGTGTGGGCAGCAACCAAGAGACCCAGTACTTC.

The chain employs TRBV5-6 and TRBJ2-5; 8 bases align to TRBD1. CDR1 and CDR2 from the germline V gene are SGHDT and YYEEEE. The CDR3 length is 16 residues. V lost 1 base to trimming and J lost 2 bases; unmatched junction nucleotides: 7. CDR3 DNA: TGTGCCAGCAGCTTGAAGGCCAGGGGGCTTCAAGAGACCCAGTACTTC. It is translated as CASSLKARGLQETQYF.

This clone was picked up one time. This chain joins TRBV19 and TRBJ2-2; a possible D gene is TRBD1 (7 bases). This CDR3 region has 16 residues. Trimming removed 5 bases from V and 2 bases from J, with 15 bases in between. The germline V gene has CDR1 LNHDA and CDR2 SQIVND (reference sequence). CDR3 residues: CASSPRGDANTGELFF. The CDR3 DNA reads as TGTGCCAGTAGTCCCAGGGGGGACGCAAACACCGGGGAGCTGTTTTTT.

The V call is TRBV5-1, the J call TRBJ2-5; D is ambiguous. The CDR3 is 11 residues long. Germline CDR1 SGHRS, CDR2 YFSETQ. V was clipped by 6 bases and J by 3 bases, with 6 bases between them. CDR3 nucleotide sequence: TGCGCCAGCATGAAAGAAGAGACCCAGTACTTC. Its translation is CASMKEETQYF.

This clone was counted once. This chain uses TRBV18 with TRBJ1-1; 10 positions agree with TRBD1. With 2 bases clipped from V and 2 bases from J, the junction kept 11 bases outside the gene matches. This CDR3 is 18 amino acids long. Germline V gene data show CDR1 as KGHSH and CDR2 as LQKENI. This chain's CDR3 is CASSPGQGGAPGNTEAFF. The CDR3, as DNA: TGTGCCAGCTCACCAGGACAGGGGGGCGCCCCCGGCAACACTGAAGCTTTCTTT.

The J gene is TRBJ2-1, the V gene TRBV7-9, with D possibly matching TRBD2 (6 bases). The V end was cut by 4 bases, the J end by 5 bases, with 15 bases between. The CDR3 is made up of 15 amino acids. Germline V CDR1 and CDR2: SEHNR, FQNEAQ (reference sequence). The CDR3 nucleotides read TGTGCCAGCAGCTCATCCCCGGGACTCCACAATGAGCAGTTCTTC. This gives the protein CASSSSPGLHNEQFF. The full variable domain, completed using reference TRBV7-9 and TRBJ2-1, is DTGVSQNPRHKITKRGQNVTFRCDPISEHNRLYWYRQTLGQGPEFLTYFQNEAQLEKSRLLSDRFSAERPKGSFSTLEIQRTEQGDSAMYLCASSSSPGLHNEQFFGPGTRLTVL.

The chain employs TRBV9 and TRBJ1-1; D not certain. Trimming stripped 4 bases from V and 1 base from J, with 14 bases between. Germline values: CDR1 SGDLS, CDR2 YYNGEE. The CDR3 is 15 residues long. The CDR3, as DNA: TGTGCCAGCAGCCCATCAGGAAAAAGGAACACTGAAGCTTTCTTT. Translation gives CASSPSGKRNTEAFF.

This chain uses TRBV11-2 with TRBJ2-7; 10 positions match TRBD2. Germline CDR1 reads SGHAT; CDR2 reads FQNNGV. The CDR3 contains 15 residues. J lost 6 bases, V lost 3 bases, and 8 bases had no gene match. The CDR3: CASSLGAGGPVEQYF. The CDR3 DNA sequence: TGTGCCAGCAGCTTGGGAGCGGGAGGGCCAGTCGAGCAGTACTTC.

This chain connects TRBV7-6 to TRBJ2-1, with D possibly being TRBD1 or TRBD2 (5 bases each). The germline V gene encodes CDR1 SGHVS and CDR2 FNYEAQ. Trimming left V 2 bases short and J 5 bases short, with 19 bases between. The CDR3 extends over 17 amino acids. DNA for the CDR3: TGTGCCAGCAGCTTAAGATTGGGACCTAGCAGCCACAATGAGCAGTTCTTC. It encodes CASSLRLGPSSHNEQFF.

In DNA form, the CDR3 reads TGTGCCAGCAGTTTAGATTGGCCTCTCTCCTACGAGCAGTACTTC. It is translated as CASSLDWPLSYEQYF. The V and J genes are TRBV28 and TRBJ2-7, with no clear D. Trimming removed 2 bases from V and 0 bases from J, with 11 bases in between. The germline V gene encodes CDR1 MDHEN and CDR2 SYDVKM. This CDR3 region has 15 residues.

The table lists this clone with a count of one. This chain uses TRBV5-3 with TRBJ2-5; TRBD2 is a possible D gene (6 bases). TRBV5-3 counts as an open reading frame of uncertain function. Trimming stripped 4 bases from V and 5 bases from J, with 15 bases between. The CDR3 spans 14 residues. The DNA of the CDR3 is TGTGCCAGAAGCCGGGAGAGTTACGGGGAGACCCAGTACTTC. As protein: CARSRESYGETQYF.